This T cell receptor (beta chain) derives from a study of cytomegalovirus exposure and HLA in healthy donors. Overall study: Earlier results showed 117 million unique TCR beta sequences derived from roughly 180 million T cells. Study outcomes and limitations: Earlier analysis yielded a pattern in which most TCR beta V segments were productive about 90% or about 30% of the time. Several of the most significant clusters appeared, in a later analysis, to be linked to common viral pathogens. The only immune exposure information that was available was CMV serostatus.

PCR was performed using 60 Vbeta and 13 Jbeta primers. TCRdb's copy holds only in-frame clones and misses some; the assay was immunoSEQ multiplex PCR. The sample yields 150,000 or so clones, 75% to 85% seen once. The CDR3 has 16 amino acids. Per the germline V gene, CDR1 is SGHAT and CDR2 is FQNNGV. V was clipped by 3 bases and J by 0 bases, with 12 bases between them. Points on this clone: The antigen remains unidentified.

Specimen: PBMCs. V and J are TRBV11-2 and TRBJ2-4; maybe TRBD1 (6 bases). The receptor was derived from a man aged 45 to 65 in good health and CMV-seronegative. The chain's CDR3 is CASSLAGVLAKNIQYF. CDR3 coding DNA: TGTGCCAGCAGCTTGGCAGGGGTTCTAGCCAAAAACATTCAGTACTTC.